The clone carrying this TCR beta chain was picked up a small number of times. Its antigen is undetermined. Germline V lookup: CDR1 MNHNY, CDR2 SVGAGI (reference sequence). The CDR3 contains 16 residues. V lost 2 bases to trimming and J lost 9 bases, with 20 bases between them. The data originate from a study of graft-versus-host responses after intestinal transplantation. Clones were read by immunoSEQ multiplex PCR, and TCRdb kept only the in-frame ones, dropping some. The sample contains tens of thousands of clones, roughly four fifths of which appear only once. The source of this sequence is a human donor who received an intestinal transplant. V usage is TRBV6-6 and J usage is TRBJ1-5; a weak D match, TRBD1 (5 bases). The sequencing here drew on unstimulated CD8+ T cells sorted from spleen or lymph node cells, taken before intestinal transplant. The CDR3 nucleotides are TGTGCCAGCAGTTACATTGGGACGGACCGTACGGGGCCCCAGCATTTT. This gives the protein CASSYIGTDRTGPQHF.